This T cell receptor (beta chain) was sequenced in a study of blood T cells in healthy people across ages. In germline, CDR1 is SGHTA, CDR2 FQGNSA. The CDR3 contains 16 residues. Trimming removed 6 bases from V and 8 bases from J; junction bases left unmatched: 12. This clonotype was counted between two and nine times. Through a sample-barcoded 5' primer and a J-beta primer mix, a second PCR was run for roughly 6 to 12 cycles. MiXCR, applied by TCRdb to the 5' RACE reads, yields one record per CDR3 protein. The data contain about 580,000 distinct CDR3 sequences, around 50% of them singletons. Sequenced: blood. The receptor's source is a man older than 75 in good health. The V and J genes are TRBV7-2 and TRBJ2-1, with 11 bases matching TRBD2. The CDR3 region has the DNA TGTGCCAGCAGTTCGAGACTAGCGGGGAAGGTTGATGAGCAGTTCTTC. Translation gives CASSSRLAGKVDEQFF.